The 22 T cell receptor beta chains in this list originate from one sample, sequenced in a study of T cell responses to AZD1222 COVID-19 vaccine (dated by TCRdb to 2020 to 2022). The library relied on the immunoSEQ multiplex PCR assay. TCRdb carries this immuneACCESS record with in-frame sequences only. Its versions omit some clonotypes, under half of them owing to an unresolved V gene in the studies checked, with the rest unexplained. The sample table lists roughly 160,000 clones, roughly 93% of them with a count of one. The ten top clones hold 0.7% to 0.9% of the sample. The sample's time point label is to be understood as: baseline before first vaccination. The sequences come from peripheral blood, collected on day 0 of AZD1222 vaccination. The receptors shown here come from an adult in good health.

V gene TRBV18 combines with J gene TRBJ2-7; 7 nucleotides match TRBD1. The V and J ends lost 3 bases and 6 bases, in that order; junction bases with no gene match: 8. The CDR3 sequence is 14 residues long. Germline V CDR1 and CDR2: KGHSH, LQKENI. This chain's CDR3 is CASSPSTGSAEQYF. Here the CDR3 DNA reads TGTGCCAGCTCACCGTCGACAGGGAGTGCCGAGCAGTACTTC.

The chain has TRBV3-1 (or the pseudogene TRBV3-2) and TRBJ1-2; 7 bases line up with TRBD1. The CDR3 is made up of 12 amino acids. CDR1 is LGHDT, CDR2 YNNKEL, per germline (reference sequence). V gave up 8 bases and J gave up 8 bases; unmatched junction bases: 8. This chain's CDR3 is CASGDRDFGYTF. The CDR3 nucleotides are TGTGCCAGCGGAGACAGGGATTTCGGCTACACCTTC.

The chain employs TRBV7-2 and TRBJ2-1; D is uncertain. Looked up from germline, CDR1 is SGHTA and CDR2 is FQGNSA. The V and J ends lost 3 bases and 4 bases respectively, with 7 bases between them. The CDR3 runs to 13 residues. The CDR3 loop is CASSLSVYNEQFF. The DNA of the CDR3 is TGTGCCAGCAGCTTGTCGGTATACAATGAGCAGTTCTTC. Supplemented by reference TRBV7-2 and TRBJ2-1, the full variable domain reads GAGVSQSPSNKVTEKGKDVELRCDPISGHTALYWYRQSLGQGLEFLIYFQGNSAPDKSGLPSDRFSAERTGGSVSTLTIQRTQQEDSAVYLCASSLSVYNEQFFGPGTRLTVL.

The chain couples TRBV30 to TRBJ1-1; D not certain. The V gene's germline CDR1 is GTSNPN and CDR2 SVGIG (reference sequence). The CDR3 has 13 residues. V lost 0 bases, J lost 1 base, and 6 bases lay in between. CDR3 sequence (DNA): TGTGCCTGGAGTGTGGTGGGGAACACTGAAGCTTTCTTT. Amino acids: CAWSVVGNTEAFF. Using reference TRBV30 and TRBJ1-1 for the parts outside the CDR3, the full variable domain is SQTIHQWPATLVQPVGSPLSLECTVEGTSNPNLYWYRQAAGRGLQLLFYSVGIGQISSEVPQNLSASRPQDRQFILSSKKLLLSDSGFYLCAWSVVGNTEAFFGQGTRLTVV.

V gene TRBV6-2 or TRBV6-3 combines with J gene TRBJ1-2; D unresolved. This CDR3 spans 13 amino acids. Germline lookup yields CDR1 MNHEY and CDR2 SVGEGT. V was pared by 3 bases and J by 4 bases, with 9 bases between. CDR3: CASSYGRGYGYTF. The CDR3 DNA reads TGTGCCAGCAGTTATGGCCGCGGCTATGGCTACACCTTC.

DNA for the CDR3: TGTGCCAGCAGCTCCGGGATCGCCTATGGCTACACCTTC. Translating gives CASSSGIAYGYTF. This chain links TRBV7-9 with TRBJ1-2; D is ambiguous. Germline lookup yields CDR1 SEHNR and CDR2 FQNEAQ (reference sequence). The CDR3 contains 13 residues. The germline V and J ends were trimmed by 4 bases and 4 bases, with 10 bases remaining between them.

This clone was counted a single time. The chain recombines TRBV9 with TRBJ1-2, with 7 bases identical to TRBD1. V was pared by 0 bases and J by 0 bases, with 5 bases of the junction left unmatched. The CDR3 totals 16 residues. The germline gives CDR1 SGDLS, CDR2 YYNGEE. CDR3 in amino acids: CASSVGVQGANYGYTF. DNA of the CDR3: TGTGCCAGCAGCGTAGGGGTTCAGGGGGCTAACTATGGCTACACCTTC.

This clone was seen just once. V gene TRBV7-9 combines with J gene TRBJ1-1, with 9 bases fitting TRBD1. The V gene end was trimmed by 4 bases and the J gene end by 10 bases; junction bases not matched to a gene: 4. The V gene's germline CDR1 is SEHNR and CDR2 FQNEAQ (reference sequence). The CDR3 has 12 residues. The CDR3 DNA reads TGTGCCAGCAGCTCAAAGGACAGGGGAGCTTTCTTT. Amino acids: CASSSKDRGAFF.

J is TRBJ1-2 and V is TRBV6-5; D not resolved. This CDR3 comprises 14 residues. Germline lookup yields CDR1 MNHEY and CDR2 SVGAGI. V lost 2 bases, J lost 4 bases, and 11 bases lay in between. Written as DNA, the CDR3 is TGTGCCAGCAGTTACGATCGGGCCGGCTATGGCTACACCTTC. It is translated as CASSYDRAGYGYTF.

The CDR3 sequence: CASSYRGGTDSPLHF. Here the CDR3 DNA reads TGTGCCAGCAGTTACCGGGGGGGTACCGATTCACCCCTCCACTTT. The gene calls are TRBV6-2 or TRBV6-3 and TRBJ1-6; possible D gene TRBD1, 5 bases. Trimming took 2 bases from V and 8 from J, leaving 13 bases between them. Germline V CDR1 and CDR2: MNHEY, SVGEGT. This CDR3 is 15 amino acids long.

V usage is TRBV6-4 and J usage is TRBJ2-3; D is unclear. V was shortened by 0 bases and J by 4 bases, with 5 bases between the two germline ends. This CDR3 comprises 13 residues. CDR1 is MRHNA and CDR2 is SNTAGT in the germline V gene. The CDR3 here is CASSDSSPDTQYF. The CDR3 region has the DNA TGTGCCAGCAGTGACTCCAGTCCAGATACGCAGTATTTT.

The chain has TRBV19 and TRBJ2-5; D could derive from TRBD1 or TRBD2 (6 bases each). This CDR3 contains 15 residues. V lost 5 bases, J lost 2 bases, and 15 bases lay in between. CDR1 LNHDA and CDR2 SQIVND come from the germline V gene (reference sequence). The CDR3 here is CASSYSGANQETQYF. CDR3 DNA: TGTGCCAGTAGTTATTCGGGGGCGAATCAAGAGACCCAGTACTTC.

For the CDR3, the DNA is TGTGCCAGTAGTATACGGGACAAGGAATATGGCTACACCTTC. It is translated as CASSIRDKEYGYTF. J is TRBJ1-2 and V is TRBV19; D perhaps matches TRBD1 (6 bases). The CDR3 runs 14 residues. From germline, CDR1 is LNHDA and CDR2 SQIVND (reference sequence). V lost 2 bases and J lost 5, with 12 bases in between.

This chain links TRBV2 with TRBJ1-4; perhaps TRBD1 as D (5 bases). Deletions cut 1 base from V and 4 bases from J, with 13 bases between. The CDR3 contains 16 residues. CDR1 and CDR2 from the germline V gene are SNHLY and FYNNEI. CDR3 protein: CASSEVWGRINEKLFF. As DNA, the CDR3 is TGTGCCAGCAGTGAAGTCTGGGGGAGAATTAATGAAAAACTGTTTTTT.

The chain combines TRBV9 with TRBJ1-1; a possible D gene is TRBD1 (6 bases). V was shortened by 4 bases and J by 2 bases, with 12 bases between the two germline ends. The CDR3 has 14 residues. Germline CDR1 is SGDLS and CDR2 is YYNGEE. Here the CDR3 DNA reads TGTGCCAGCAGCCCCCGGACAGCTAACACTGAAGCTTTCTTT. Protein: CASSPRTANTEAFF.

This chain uses TRBV19 with TRBJ1-6; D might be TRBD1 (5 bases). Trimming left V 6 bases short and J 10 bases short, with 16 bases between. The germline gives CDR1 LNHDA, CDR2 SQIVND (reference sequence). The CDR3 is 14 residues long. The CDR3 nucleotides are TGTGCCAGTAGCAGGGTATCGACAGAGTCACCCCTCCACTTT. Encoded protein: CASSRVSTESPLHF.

The V gene is TRBV7-6, the J gene TRBJ2-4, with a tentative D call TRBD1 (5 bases). V shed 1 base and J shed 1 base, with 11 bases lying between them. The CDR3 contains 16 residues. Germline V gene data show CDR1 as SGHVS and CDR2 as FNYEAQ. CDR3 protein: CASSLEAGSAKNIQYF. The CDR3 nucleotides are TGTGCCAGCAGCTTAGAAGCAGGGTCGGCCAAAAACATTCAGTACTTC.

The J gene is TRBJ1-2, the V gene TRBV6-1; 7 bases fit TRBD1. Germline V gene sequence: CDR1 MNHNS, CDR2 SASEGT. V lost 0 bases and J lost 4; bases outside the gene matches: 5. CDR3 length: 15 residues. The CDR3, as DNA: TGTGCCAGCAGTGAAGCAAACAGGGGATCCTATGGCTACACCTTC. It specifies CASSEANRGSYGYTF.

The CDR3 sequence is CASSILQAHQPQHF. The CDR3 region has the DNA TGTGCCAGTAGTATTTTACAGGCTCATCAGCCCCAGCATTTT. The chain is built from TRBV19 and TRBJ1-5; D possibly corresponds to TRBD1 (5 bases). The CDR3 loop spans 14 amino acids. Germline values: CDR1 LNHDA, CDR2 SQIVND (reference sequence). The V gene lost 3 bases and the J gene lost 5 bases, with 11 bases spanning the gap.

This chain uses TRBV4-2 with TRBJ2-1, with D unresolved. The CDR3 totals 16 residues. Germline-derived CDR1 and CDR2 are LGHNA and YNFKEQ. V was clipped by 0 bases and J by 0 bases, with 9 bases between them. The CDR3 coding sequence is TGTGCCAGCAGCCAAGATGGAAGACTCTCCTACAATGAGCAGTTCTTC. It codes for CASSQDGRLSYNEQFF.

This chain links TRBV6-1 with TRBJ1-5; no definite D call. The germline V gene encodes CDR1 MNHNS and CDR2 SASEGT. V shed 2 bases and J shed 4 bases, with 3 bases lying between them. CDR3 length equals 12 residues. The CDR3 reads CASSEMNQPQHF. In DNA form, the CDR3 reads TGTGCCAGCAGTGAAATGAATCAGCCCCAGCATTTT.

This clone was counted between two and nine times. The chain employs TRBV6-5 and TRBJ1-6; D unresolved. The CDR3 loop spans 13 amino acids. Germline-derived CDR1 and CDR2 are MNHEY and SVGAGI. Trimming pared 8 bases from V and 9 bases from J, leaving 14 bases between. CDR3 loop: CASLPLDGSPLHF. The CDR3 nucleotides are TGTGCCAGCCTACCTTTGGACGGTTCACCCCTCCACTTT.